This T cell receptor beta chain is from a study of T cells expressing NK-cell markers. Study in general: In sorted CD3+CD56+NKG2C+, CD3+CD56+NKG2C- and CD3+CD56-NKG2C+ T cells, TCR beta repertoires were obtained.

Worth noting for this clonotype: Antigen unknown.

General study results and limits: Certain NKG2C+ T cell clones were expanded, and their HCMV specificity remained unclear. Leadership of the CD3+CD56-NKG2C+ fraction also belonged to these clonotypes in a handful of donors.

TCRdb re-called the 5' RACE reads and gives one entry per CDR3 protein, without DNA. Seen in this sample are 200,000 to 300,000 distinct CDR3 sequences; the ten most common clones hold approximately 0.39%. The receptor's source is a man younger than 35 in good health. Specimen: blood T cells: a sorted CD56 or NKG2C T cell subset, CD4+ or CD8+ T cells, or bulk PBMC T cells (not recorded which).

The CDR3: CAIRQTGGTETQYF. The chain has TRBV10-3 and TRBJ2-5; TCRdb outputs TRBD1, but without DNA this stays unchecked. The CDR3 extends over 14 amino acids. Germline V lookup: CDR1 ENHRY, CDR2 SYGVKD.